This T cell receptor beta chain was captured in a study of OX40 agonist ivuxolimab in advanced cancers. Produced via immunoSEQ multiplex PCR; TCRdb's table is partial and in-frame only. This sample carries roughly 86,000 clones, just over 90% of them seen once, and the ten largest clones take about 0.45%. Trimming removed 3 bases from V and 6 bases from J; junction bases left unmatched: 4. Germline-derived CDR1 and CDR2 are SNHLY and FYNNEI. The length of the CDR3 is 13 residues. V is TRBV2 and J is TRBJ2-5; 7 bases are a match to TRBD2. Sequencing was performed on CD4+ or CD8+ T cells sorted from blood, taken in a trial of the OX40 agonist ivuxolimab. The TCR comes from an adult with an advanced solid tumor such as melanoma, head and neck, liver or kidney cancer. CDR3 sequence (DNA): TGTGCCAGCAGTGATTTGGGAGGGCAGACCCAGTACTTC. Translating it yields CASSDLGGQTQYF.